These 5 T cell receptor beta chains were sequenced from one sample in a study of neoadjuvant nivolumab and ipilimumab in lung cancer. Profiling relied on immunoSEQ multiplex PCR, and the TCRdb table lists in-frame clones only, not all of them. The sample includes roughly 49,000 clones, around 88% of them seen just once. The sequencing used blood, collected before neoadjuvant nivolumab, alone or with ipilimumab. The receptor source for this set is an adult with non-small cell lung cancer. Some clones in this sample may be carry-over from other donors' samples.

CDR3 sequence: CASSLAPARQANYGYTF. In DNA, the CDR3 is TGCGCCAGCAGCTTGGCCCCCGCCAGACAGGCAAACTATGGCTACACCTTC. The rearrangement uses TRBV5-1 and TRBJ1-2; weak D call: TRBD1 (6 bases). The V gene's germline CDR1 is SGHRS and CDR2 YFSETQ. The CDR3 is 17 amino acids. Between the trimmed V and J ends, which lost 0 bases and 2 bases, there was a span of 17 bases.

V and J are TRBV9 and TRBJ2-2; 8 bases match TRBD1. Per the germline V gene, CDR1 is SGDLS and CDR2 is YYNGEE. The length of the CDR3 is 16 residues. V shed 3 bases, J shed 3 bases, and the junction held 7 bases outside the gene matches. The CDR3 DNA reads as TGTGCCAGCAGCGCCCGGGACAGGTCGTACACCGGGGAGCTGTTTTTT. This encodes CASSARDRSYTGELFF.

The CDR3: CASSLDSGSLATQYF. The CDR3 DNA sequence: TGTGCCAGCAGCTTAGATTCGGGGAGTTTGGCGACCCAGTACTTC. The chain uses TRBV11-2 and TRBJ2-5, with D possibly TRBD2 on 5 matching bases. The germline gives CDR1 SGHAT, CDR2 FQNNGV. Trimming cost V 0 bases and J 7 bases, with 15 bases left between them. The CDR3 is 15 residues long.

This clone occurred a few times. V and J are TRBV25-1 and TRBJ1-2, with TRBD1 identical over 7 bases. The CDR3 has 15 residues. Germline V lookup: CDR1 MGHDK, CDR2 SYGVNS. The V and J ends lost 4 bases and 2 bases, in that order; junction bases with no gene match: 7. The CDR3 region is CASSARDSSNYGYTF. The CDR3 region has the DNA TGTGCCAGCAGTGCCCGGGACAGTTCAAACTATGGCTACACCTTC.

The chain couples TRBV5-6 to TRBJ2-7; the D is unclear. The ends were cut back, 2 bases at V and 7 bases at J, with 16 bases in the middle. Looked up from germline, CDR1 is SGHDT and CDR2 is YYEEEE. This CDR3 region has 14 residues. The CDR3 region has the DNA TGTGCCAGCAGCTTTGACTCCTGGGAAAGGGAGCAGTACTTC. It codes for CASSFDSWEREQYF.